This TCR beta chain was identified during a study of cytomegalovirus exposure and HLA in healthy donors. Study outcomes and limitations: Analyzed later, most CMV-associated TCR beta chains appeared HLA-restricted.

On this clone: What it binds is not known.

The CDR3 loop spans 14 amino acids. Germline-derived CDR1 and CDR2 are MGHRA and YSYEKL. V was trimmed by 1 base and J by 1 base, leaving 8 bases between them. The PCR contained 60 Vbeta and 13 Jbeta primers. Sequenced by immunoSEQ multiplex PCR; TCRdb stores in-frame clones only, minus some. The sample includes approximately 220,000 clones, 75% to 90% of them seen just once. The J gene is TRBJ2-7, the V gene TRBV4-1, with no clear D. The sequenced sample was PBMCs. This clonotype originated in a boy between 2 and 15 years old in good health and CMV-seronegative. This CDR3 reads CASSQVVASYEQYF. The CDR3 DNA sequence: TGCGCCAGCAGCCAAGTCGTGGCTTCCTACGAGCAGTACTTC.